The next 31 T cell receptor beta chains were all read from a single sample in a study of CD4 T cell repertoires in COVID-19. Method: immunoSEQ multiplex PCR; TCRdb's copy keeps in-frame clones and lacks some. In the table there are 1,400 to 1,500 clones, 15% to 20% of which are singletons. Stimulation with autologous monocytes and recombinant SARS-CoV-2 spike or nucleoprotein produced proliferating antigen-reactive T cell lines. These TCRs are of unknown antigen specificity. The sequences come from central memory CD4+ T cells, cultured in vitro, collected after recovery from COVID-19. These receptors were collected from a human donor who had COVID-19.

The CDR3 bases are TGTGCCAGTAGTATGGGGCCCAGGGACGCTGGAAACACCATATATTTT. Translating it yields CASSMGPRDAGNTIYF. The V call is TRBV19, the J call TRBJ1-3; a possible D gene is TRBD1 (5 bases). CDR1 and CDR2 from the germline V gene are LNHDA and SQIVND (reference sequence). The CDR3 is made up of 16 amino acids. V lost 3 bases and J 2 bases, leaving 14 bases between the germline ends.

Concerning this clone: Different DNA sequences within this sample yield the same CDR3. The gene calls are TRBV11-2 and TRBJ1-3; D gene unclear. This CDR3 contains 14 residues. From germline, CDR1 is SGHAT and CDR2 FQNNGV. Between the trimmed V and J ends, which lost 2 bases and 0 bases, there was a span of 5 bases. CDR3 amino acids: CASSLSISGNTIYF. DNA of the CDR3: TGTGCCAGCAGCTTATCGATCTCTGGAAACACCATATATTTT. Variable domain in full (rest from reference TRBV11-2 and TRBJ1-3): EAGVAQSPRYKIIEKRQSVAFWCNPISGHATLYWYQQILGQGPKLLIQFQNNGVVDDSQLPKDRFSAERLKGVDSTLKIQPAKLEDSAVYLCASSLSISGNTIYFGEGSWLTVV.

In this sample, this clone is medium-sized (0.01 to 0.1%). The chain is built from TRBV19 and TRBJ2-4; no clear D gene. Germline V CDR1 and CDR2: LNHDA, SQIVND (reference sequence). Trimming removed 1 base at V and 6 bases at J, with 7 bases between. The length of the CDR3 is 13 residues. The CDR3 coding sequence is TGTGCCAGTAGTATAGGGGCACTAAACATTCAGTACTTC. Translation gives CASSIGALNIQYF.

By proportion, this clone is large. The same CDR3 can be traced to other DNA sequences in this sample. The CDR3 is CATRDRENTGELFF. The CDR3 bases are TGTGCCACAAGAGACAGGGAGAACACCGGGGAGCTGTTTTTT. The rearrangement links TRBV24-1 to TRBJ2-2; TRBD1 agrees at 7 bases. Germline V lookup: CDR1 KGHDR, CDR2 SFDVKD. The V and J ends lost 10 bases and 1 base, in that order; junction bases with no gene match: 5. CDR3 length: 14 amino acids.

The rearrangement uses TRBV11-3 and TRBJ1-1; D is ambiguous. V dropped 2 bases and J dropped 1 base, with 8 bases sitting between them. The CDR3 spans 14 residues. Looked up from germline, CDR1 is SGHNT and CDR2 is YENEEA. The CDR3 region has the DNA TGTGCCAGCAGCTTAATGACTGGGAACACTGAAGCTTTCTTT. It translates to CASSLMTGNTEAFF. Based on the CDR3 plus reference TRBV11-3 and TRBJ1-1, the full variable domain is EAGVVQSPRYKIIEKKQPVAFWCNPISGHNTLYWYLQNLGQGPELLIRYENEEAVDDSQLPKDRFSAERLKGVDSTLKIQPAELGDSAVYLCASSLMTGNTEAFFGQGTRLTVV.

This clone came up a few times. The rearrangement joins TRBV6-5 to TRBJ2-3; D gene ambiguous. Germline CDR1 MNHEY, CDR2 SVGAGI. The length of the CDR3 is 16 residues. V was trimmed by 4 bases and J by 3 bases, leaving 17 bases between them. The CDR3 sequence is CASSSLGVAITDTQYF. CDR3 DNA: TGTGCCAGCAGTTCGCTAGGAGTGGCGATTACAGATACGCAGTATTTT.

This clone is medium-sized. The rearrangement joins TRBV18 to TRBJ1-2, with D possibly matching TRBD1 (5 bases). The V end lost 2 bases, the J end lost 8 bases, and 21 bases lay between the germline ends. CDR1 is KGHSH, CDR2 LQKENI, per germline. The CDR3 extends over 16 amino acids. CDR3 sequence (DNA): TGTGCCAGCTCACCAGGGAATGGAGGGGCCTCGGGGGGCTACACCTTC. Its translation: CASSPGNGGASGGYTF.

This clone turned up a few times. This sample also contains other DNA sequences that code for the same CDR3. The V and J genes are TRBV5-1 and TRBJ2-5; maybe TRBD1 (5 bases). V was trimmed by 0 bases and J by 2 bases, leaving 8 bases between them. CDR3 size: 14 residues. Germline V gives CDR1 SGHRS, CDR2 YFSETQ. The CDR3 spells CASSLGTIQETQYF. CDR3 nucleotides: TGCGCCAGCAGCTTGGGGACAATTCAAGAGACCCAGTACTTC.

The chain couples TRBV6-5 to TRBJ2-1; D may be TRBD2 (5 bases). CDR1 MNHEY and CDR2 SVGAGI come from the germline V gene. The CDR3 contains 15 residues. Trimming removed 8 bases at V and 0 bases at J, with 14 bases between. CDR3 sequence reads: CASCSSRYSYNEQFF. The CDR3 DNA sequence: TGTGCCAGCTGCTCTAGCCGTTACTCCTACAATGAGCAGTTCTTC.

This clone is labeled medium-sized (0.01 to 0.1%). The gene calls are TRBV5-8 and TRBJ2-7; no clear D gene. The CDR3 has 15 amino acids. Germline CDR1 is SGHTS and CDR2 is YDEGEE. Trimming left V 4 bases short and J 3 bases short, with 17 bases between. DNA of the CDR3: TGTGCCAGCAGCCATCGTGGGCGACCCAGCTACGAGCAGTACGTC. Translation gives CASSHRGRPSYEQYV.

This clone was found a few times. The chain links TRBV18 to TRBJ1-1; weak D call: TRBD1 (5 bases). CDR1 is KGHSH, CDR2 LQKENI, per germline. The CDR3 length is 16 residues. V was trimmed by 2 bases and J by 6 bases, leaving 19 bases between them. The CDR3 nucleotides read TGTGCCAGCTCACCAGGGACGGGGAATCTCATAGCTGAAGCTTTCTTT. This translates into CASSPGTGNLIAEAFF.

This clone was detected once. This chain links TRBV10-2 with TRBJ2-2, with D perhaps assigned TRBD1 or TRBD2 (7 bases each). This CDR3 has 13 residues. Germline loops: CDR1 WSHSY, CDR2 SAAADI. Trimming left V 10 bases short and J 6 bases short, with 15 bases between. CDR3 amino acids: CATTRGGPGELFF. The CDR3 DNA sequence: TGCGCCACCACCAGGGGGGGCCCCGGGGAGCTGTTTTTT.

This clone was seen a few times. The chain combines TRBV27 with TRBJ1-5, with unresolved D. CDR3 length equals 15 residues. CDR1 and CDR2 (germline): MNHEY, SMNVEV (reference sequence). The V end lost 5 bases, the J end lost 0 bases, and 11 bases lay between the germline ends. CDR3: CASSATTYSNQPQHF. In DNA, the CDR3 is TGTGCCAGCAGTGCCACAACCTATAGCAATCAGCCCCAGCATTTT.

By frequency in the sample, this clone is medium-sized. This chain connects TRBV5-4 to TRBJ2-2; 7 bases align to TRBD2. V shed 0 bases and J 5 bases; nucleotides not matched to a gene: 4. Germline V gene data show CDR1 as SGHNT and CDR2 as YYREEE (reference sequence). The CDR3 has 15 amino acids. The DNA of the CDR3 is TGTGCCAGCAGCTTGGCCGGGAGGCCGACCGGGGAGCTGTTTTTT. This sequence encodes CASSLAGRPTGELFF.

The chain recombines TRBV3-1 (or the pseudogene TRBV3-2) with TRBJ2-1; D might be TRBD2 (6 bases). Germline CDR1 is LGHDT and CDR2 is YNNKEL (reference sequence). Trimming removed 4 bases at V and 9 bases at J, with 16 bases between. There are 14 residues in the CDR3. The CDR3 here is CASSLRGSGGEQFF. CDR3 nucleotide sequence: TGTGCCAGCAGCCTCCGGGGGTCTGGAGGTGAGCAGTTCTTC.

By share of the sample, this clone is medium-sized (0.01 to 0.1%). The chain carries TRBV3-1 (or the pseudogene TRBV3-2) and TRBJ2-1; D unresolved. CDR3 length: 14 residues. The ends were cut back, 1 base at V and 4 bases at J, with 8 bases in the middle. The V gene's germline CDR1 is LGHDT and CDR2 YNNKEL (reference sequence). The CDR3 sequence: CASSQVVAYNEQFF. Here the CDR3 DNA reads TGTGCCAGCAGCCAAGTAGTTGCGTACAATGAGCAGTTCTTC.

Within the sample, this clone is medium-sized. The chain is built from TRBV10-3 and TRBJ2-3; D gene uncertain. The CDR3 spans 13 residues. The germline gives CDR1 ENHRY, CDR2 SYGVKD. V was shortened by 5 bases and J by 0 bases, with 6 bases between the two germline ends. This CDR3 reads CAISNGSTDTQYF. DNA of the CDR3: TGTGCCATCAGTAACGGGAGCACAGATACGCAGTATTTT.

In DNA, the CDR3 is TGCGCCAGCAGCGCGGGACTAGCGGGTAAAGAGACCCAGTACTTC. Amino acid sequence: CASSAGLAGKETQYF. The chain combines TRBV5-1 with TRBJ2-5; 12 nucleotides line up with TRBD2. The V gene's germline CDR1 is SGHRS and CDR2 YFSETQ. CDR3 size: 15 residues. The ends lost 4 bases at V and 3 bases at J; junction bases unmatched: 4.

The chain is built from TRBV6-5 and TRBJ1-5; D not resolved. CDR1 and CDR2 from the germline V gene are MNHEY and SVGAGI. Trimming took off 6 bases at V and 5 bases at J, with 17 bases between the two ends. This CDR3 comprises 15 residues. The CDR3 nucleotides read TGTGCCAGCAGGACTTCCGGGAGGTCGGATCAGCCCCAGCATTTT. Translated, it gives CASRTSGRSDQPQHF.

Sample share makes this clone large. The chain combines TRBV21-1 with TRBJ2-7. TRBV21-1 corresponds to a pseudogene. The length of the CDR3 is 10 residues. CDR3 in DNA: TGTGCCATCCCCCCGGGCCCGCAGTACGTC. It translates to CAIPPGPQYV.

This clone was observed a few times. The V and J genes are TRBV27 and TRBJ1-6; D is unclear. Trimming took 2 bases from V and 14 from J, leaving 16 bases between them. The germline V gene encodes CDR1 MNHEY and CDR2 SMNVEV (reference sequence). The length of the CDR3 is 14 residues. CDR3 region: CASSLVGGTLTLHF. The CDR3 DNA sequence: TGTGCCAGCAGTTTAGTAGGCGGTACTTTGACCCTCCACTTT.

This clone is termed medium-sized. This rearrangement joins TRBV5-6 to TRBJ1-1; TRBD1 matches 8 bases. The CDR3 consists of 14 residues. The germline CDR1 and CDR2 sequences are SGHDT and YYEEEE. V was pared by 2 bases and J by 4 bases, with 4 bases of the junction left unmatched. The CDR3 sequence: CASSFLDRVTEAFF. CDR3 DNA: TGTGCCAGCAGCTTTTTGGACAGGGTCACTGAAGCTTTCTTT.

In this sample, this clone is medium-sized. V and J are TRBV14 and TRBJ2-1; 8 nucleotides align to TRBD2. CDR3 size: 15 residues. In germline, CDR1 is SGHDN, CDR2 FVKESK. The V and J ends lost 0 bases and 10 bases, in that order; junction bases with no gene match: 8. The DNA of the CDR3 is TGTGCCAGCAGCCAAGAGGGCCAGCGGGGGTACGAGCAGTTCTTC. The encoded protein is CASSQEGQRGYEQFF.

The chain joins TRBV7-8 to TRBJ1-2; weak D call: TRBD1 (5 bases). Germline V gene data show CDR1 as SGHVS and CDR2 as FQNEAQ. Trimming left V 5 bases short and J 0 bases short, with 13 bases between. This CDR3 has 15 amino acids. The CDR3 DNA follows: TGTGCCAGCAGCAAGCGGGACGGAGCTAACTATGGCTACACCTTC. It encodes CASSKRDGANYGYTF.

The V call is TRBV6-1, the J call TRBJ2-7, with TRBD2 identical over 7 bases. The junction had 5 bases not matched to a gene; V was cut back by 6 bases and J by 0 bases. Germline CDR1 and CDR2: MNHNS and SASEGT. This CDR3 contains 14 residues. The CDR3 DNA sequence: TGTGCCAGCAGCCGACGGGACTACTCCTACGAGCAGTACGTC. Residues: CASSRRDYSYEQYV.

By its share, this clone is medium-sized. The gene calls are TRBV2 and TRBJ2-2; 7 nucleotides align to TRBD2. The CDR3 length is 14 residues. Looked up from germline, CDR1 is SNHLY and CDR2 is FYNNEI. V lost 1 base, J lost 8 bases, and 4 bases stayed unmatched. The CDR3 DNA follows: TGTGCCAGCAGTGAAGTAGCCGGGAGGGGGGAGCTGTTTTTT. Translating it yields CASSEVAGRGELFF.

The chain is built from TRBV29-1 and TRBJ1-1; unclear D gene. This CDR3 is 13 amino acids long. With 4 bases removed from V and 0 bases from J, the gap between germline ends came to 9 bases. Germline assignment: CDR1 SQVTM and CDR2 ANQGSEA. DNA for the CDR3: TGCAGCGTTGTAAAACAGCTGAACACTGAAGCTTTCTTT. This translates into CSVVKQLNTEAFF.

This clone occurred a few times. The chain uses TRBV19 and TRBJ1-2; no clear D gene. Trimming took off 4 bases at V and 1 base at J, with 13 bases between the two ends. This CDR3 is 15 amino acids long. Germline CDR1 is LNHDA and CDR2 is SQIVND (reference sequence). The CDR3 here is CASSTHQVDNYGYTF. In DNA, the CDR3 is TGTGCCAGTAGTACCCACCAAGTGGATAACTATGGCTACACCTTC.

In its sample, this clone ranks as medium-sized. V usage is TRBV11-2 and J usage is TRBJ1-3; possible D gene TRBD1, 5 bases. V lost 5 bases to trimming and J lost 0 bases, with 8 bases between them. Germline CDR1 SGHAT, CDR2 FQNNGV. The CDR3 has 14 amino acids. The CDR3 DNA is TGTGCCAGCAGCCCTGGGGGCTCTGGAAACACCATATATTTT. Its translation: CASSPGGSGNTIYF.

By its share, this clone is large. J is TRBJ1-2 and V is TRBV10-3; the D is unclear. Germline CDR1 is ENHRY and CDR2 is SYGVKD. V was trimmed by 5 bases and J by 2 bases, leaving 6 bases between them. There are 12 residues in the CDR3. The CDR3 loop reads CAISSDNYGYTF. The CDR3 DNA sequence: TGTGCCATCAGTTCTGACAACTATGGCTACACCTTC.

By sample fraction, this clone is large. The genes are TRBV10-3 and TRBJ1-6, with D unclear. Germline CDR1 and CDR2: ENHRY and SYGVKD. V was shortened by 0 bases and J by 2 bases, with 8 bases between the two germline ends. The CDR3 runs to 16 residues. This CDR3 is CAISESGLPYNSPLHF. The CDR3 DNA is TGTGCCATCAGTGAGTCTGGATTGCCCTATAATTCACCCCTCCACTTT.